The 10 T cell receptor beta chains given below trace back to one sample, sequenced in a study of memory CD4+ T cells and cytomegalovirus serostatus (dated by TCRdb to the late 2010s). Library creation used the immunoSEQ multiplex PCR assay. What TCRdb holds here is the immuneACCESS table cut down to in-frame rearrangements. Part of the clones is not present; checked against another copy, under half of the missing clones reflect an unresolved V gene, and the others are unexplained. For this sample there are under 65,000 clones; around 78% appear just once. The ten largest make up approximately 0.7% of the sample. A FACSAria II was used to sort memory CD4+ T cells, defined as single viable CD3+CD4+CD8-CD45RO+ cells. Sequences were obtained from memory CD4+ T cells from blood. The receptors shown here come from an adult in good health and CMV-seronegative.

In its sample, this clone ranks as medium-sized. The V gene is TRBV11-2, the J gene TRBJ2-7; TRBD2 agrees at 11 bases. Trimming cost V 1 base and J 6 bases; bases outside gene matches: 11. Per germline, CDR1 SGHAT and CDR2 FQNNGV. CDR3 length: 17 residues. The CDR3 region is CASSLVSGRARNVEQYF. DNA of the CDR3: TGTGCCAGCAGCTTAGTTAGCGGGAGGGCCAGAAACGTCGAGCAGTACTTC.

The J gene is TRBJ2-1, the V gene TRBV28; tentatively, D is TRBD1 (5 bases). The CDR3 extends over 15 amino acids. The V end lost 6 bases, the J end lost 2 bases, and 14 bases lay between the germline ends. CDR1 and CDR2 from the germline V gene are MDHEN and SYDVKM. CDR3: CASSTPLGAYNEQFF. In DNA form, the CDR3 reads TGTGCCAGCAGCACCCCGCTAGGGGCCTACAATGAGCAGTTCTTC. Full variable domain (missing parts from reference TRBV28 and TRBJ2-1): DVKVTQSSRYLVKRTGEKVFLECVQDMDHENMFWYRQDPGLGLRLIYFSYDVKMKEKGDIPEGYSVSREKKERFSLILESASTNQTSMYLCASSTPLGAYNEQFFGPGTRLTVL.

The chain couples TRBV5-1 to TRBJ2-7, with a tentative D call TRBD1 (7 bases). The V gene lost 3 bases and the J gene lost 4 bases, with 14 bases spanning the gap. The CDR3 is 14 residues long. Germline V gene lookup returns CDR1 SGHRS and CDR2 YFSETQ. CDR3 protein: CASSSAGGQYEQYF. CDR3 coding DNA: TGCGCCAGCAGCTCTGCCGGGGGACAGTACGAGCAGTACTTC.

The chain has TRBV5-1 and TRBJ2-3; D gene uncertain. Germline values: CDR1 SGHRS, CDR2 YFSETQ. The CDR3 extends over 14 amino acids. Trimming removed 2 bases from V and 2 bases from J, with 9 bases in between. The CDR3, as DNA: TGCGCCAGCAGCTTCAGCCAGGTCACAGATACGCAGTATTTT. Amino acid sequence: CASSFSQVTDTQYF.

Here the CDR3 DNA reads TGCAGCGTTCCGAACCCTACTCGGCCGGGTTACAATGAGCAGTTCTTC. Amino acids: CSVPNPTRPGYNEQFF. The gene calls are TRBV29-1 and TRBJ2-1; D is ambiguous. V shed 5 bases and J shed 4 bases, with 21 bases lying between them. This CDR3 spans 16 amino acids. Germline assignment: CDR1 SQVTM and CDR2 ANQGSEA.

This clone was observed a single time. This chain connects TRBV23-1 to TRBJ2-1; 7 nucleotides align to TRBD1. TRBV23-1 is annotated as an ORF whose role is uncertain. This CDR3 region has 16 residues. J gave up 0 bases and V 7 bases, and 9 bases lay outside the gene matches. The CDR3 DNA reads as TGCGCCAGCAACGAGGGGGACAGTAGCTCCTACAATGAGCAGTTCTTC. Protein product: CASNEGDSSSYNEQFF.

The chain is built from TRBV2 and TRBJ2-7, with D possibly matching TRBD2 (6 bases). V was cut by 4 bases and J by 2 bases, with 15 bases left in between. Germline CDR1 is SNHLY and CDR2 is FYNNEI. The CDR3 consists of 15 residues. CDR3 sequence reads: CASSVTSGLTYEQYF. The CDR3 coding sequence is TGTGCCAGCAGTGTTACGAGCGGGCTAACCTACGAGCAGTACTTC. The complete variable domain, with remaining parts taken from reference TRBV2 and TRBJ2-7, reads EPEVTQTPSHQVTQMGQEVILRCVPISNHLYFYWYRQILGQKVEFLVSFYNNEISEKSEIFDDQFSVERPDGSNFTLKIRSTKLEDSAMYFCASSVTSGLTYEQYFGPGTRLTVT.

CDR3 nucleotides: TGTGCCAGCAGTGATCGGACAAGCATGAACACTGAAGCTTTCTTT. Residues: CASSDRTSMNTEAFF. This chain connects TRBV2 to TRBJ1-1, with a weak D call TRBD1 (5 bases). CDR1 is SNHLY, CDR2 FYNNEI, per germline. This CDR3 region has 15 residues. Trimming cost V 3 bases and J 0 bases, with 11 bases left between them.

The rearrangement links TRBV19 to TRBJ2-7; no clear D. The V and J ends lost 3 bases and 4 bases respectively, with 10 bases between them. Per germline, CDR1 LNHDA and CDR2 SQIVND (reference sequence). The CDR3 has 13 residues. CDR3 loop: CASSIEDGYEQYF. For the CDR3, the DNA is TGTGCCAGTAGTATTGAAGACGGGTACGAGCAGTACTTC.

V gene TRBV9 combines with J gene TRBJ2-7; 7 nucleotides agree with TRBD1. Trimming cost V 2 bases and J 3 bases; bases outside gene matches: 5. The CDR3 consists of 14 residues. Germline assignment: CDR1 SGDLS and CDR2 YYNGEE. The CDR3 nucleotides read TGTGCCAGCAGCGTTACCGACAGGGACTACGAGCAGTACTTC. This encodes CASSVTDRDYEQYF.